These 20 T cell receptor beta chains came from one sample sequenced in a study of blood T cells in healthy people across ages. It was with a sample-barcoded 5' primer and a J-beta primer mix that a second PCR of about 6 to 12 cycles was run. MiXCR, run by TCRdb on the 5' RACE reads, gives a single entry per CDR3 protein. The sample holds approximately 830,000 distinct CDR3 sequences; approximately 67% are singletons and the top ten take around 30%. Source material: blood. The receptors originated from a man aged 25 to 45 in good health.

The V call is TRBV7-9, the J call TRBJ2-2; D is unresolved. The CDR3 totals 15 residues. Trimming stripped 0 bases from V and 6 bases from J, with 11 bases between. CDR1 and CDR2 from the germline V gene are SEHNR and FQNEAQ (reference sequence). CDR3 amino acids: CASSLASIGAGELFF. CDR3 in DNA: TGTGCCAGCAGCTTAGCGTCGATAGGCGCCGGGGAGCTGTTTTTT.

This clonotype came up a few times. The genes are TRBV7-2 and TRBJ1-6; the D is unclear. Trimming removed 5 bases at V and 4 bases at J, with 9 bases between. From germline, CDR1 is SGHTA and CDR2 FQGNSA. The CDR3 loop spans 14 amino acids. CDR3: CASSAGIYNSPLHF. In nucleotides, the CDR3 is TGTGCCAGCAGCGCCGGGATTTATAATTCACCCCTCCACTTT.

The CDR3 region has the DNA TGTGCCAGCAGCCACGACGGGGAGGCCCAGTACTTC. It codes for CASSHDGEAQYF. V gene TRBV7-2 combines with J gene TRBJ2-7; perhaps TRBD2 as D (6 bases). The CDR3 has 12 amino acids. V gave up 5 bases and J gave up 10 bases, with 15 bases separating them. Germline loops: CDR1 SGHTA, CDR2 FQGNSA.

J is TRBJ2-5 and V is TRBV27; D not certain. Trimming took off 5 bases at V and 0 bases at J, with 7 bases between the two ends. There are 13 residues in the CDR3. The germline V gene has CDR1 MNHEY and CDR2 SMNVEV (reference sequence). The CDR3, as DNA: TGTGCCAGCAGTCGAAAGTACCAAGAGACCCAGTACTTC. Its translation: CASSRKYQETQYF.

The DNA of the CDR3 is TGTGCCAGCAGGGACTTCGGCCGGAGGGGGTTCTTC. Translating gives CASRDFGRRGFF. The chain combines TRBV6-2 or TRBV6-3 with TRBJ2-1, with D possibly being TRBD2 (6 bases). Germline V gene lookup returns CDR1 MNHEY and CDR2 SVGEGT. CDR3 length: 12 amino acids. Trimming pared 6 bases from V and 15 bases from J, leaving 18 bases between.

This clonotype showed up just a few times. This chain uses TRBV7-2 with TRBJ2-3, with 8 bases aligning to TRBD2. Per the germline V gene, CDR1 is SGHTA and CDR2 is FQGNSA. The CDR3 is 15 residues long. After removal of 6 bases from V and 2 bases from J, the junction contained 7 bases not matched to a gene. CDR3 DNA sequence: TGTGCCAGCAGGTTTAGCGGGGCCTACACAGATACGCAGTATTTT. This encodes CASRFSGAYTDTQYF.

V and J are TRBV20-1 and TRBJ2-3; D ambiguous. Looked up from germline, CDR1 is DFQATT and CDR2 is SNEGSKA (reference sequence). Trimming left V 4 bases short and J 3 bases short, with 8 bases between. The CDR3 totals 12 residues. This CDR3 reads CSAKQTTDTQYF. CDR3 bases: TGCAGTGCTAAACAGACTACAGATACGCAGTATTTT.

Worth noting for this clonotype: At one of its ends the junction is not consistent with the germline gene, which may arise from a read error. The CDR3 DNA reads TGTGCCTGCAGCTTAGTAGGGGTAACCTACGAGCAGTACTTC. Amino acid sequence: CACSLVGVTYEQYF. V usage is TRBV7-9 and J usage is TRBJ2-4; TRBD1 might be the D (5 bases). TRBJ2-7 explains the end of the DNA better; the J call may be wrong. Germline V gene data show CDR1 as SEHNR and CDR2 as FQNEAQ (reference sequence). The CDR3 covers 14 residues.

This clonotype showed up many times. This chain uses TRBV25-1 with TRBJ2-1; D perhaps matches TRBD2 (6 bases). Trimming pared 6 bases from V and 10 bases from J, leaving 13 bases between. Germline V gives CDR1 MGHDK, CDR2 SYGVNS. There are 12 residues in the CDR3. The chain's CDR3 is CASSPGRGEQFF. CDR3 sequence (DNA): TGTGCCAGCAGCCCGGGACGGGGGGAGCAGTTCTTC.

In the case of this clonotype: One end of the junction does not line up with germline, which may come from a read error. The chain is built from TRBV5-5 and TRBJ2-5; the D gene is possibly TRBD2 (7 bases). The V gene's germline CDR1 is SGHKS and CDR2 YYEKEE (reference sequence). This CDR3 is 14 amino acids long. This CDR3 reads CASSRGDTLETQHF. The CDR3 nucleotides read TGTGCCAGCAGCCGGGGGGACACCTTAGAGACCCAGCACTTC.

The chain links TRBV10-2 to TRBJ1-2; 9 bases fit TRBD1. CDR3 length equals 18 residues. Germline-derived CDR1 and CDR2 are WSHSY and SAAADI. With 7 bases clipped from V and 2 bases from J, the junction kept 17 bases outside the gene matches. The CDR3 protein is CASTKNPRTGGANYGYTF. DNA for the CDR3: TGCGCCAGCACCAAAAACCCAAGAACAGGGGGCGCGAACTATGGCTACACCTTC.

The CDR3 reads CASSYSIGSGTFQGDQPQHF. In nucleotides, the CDR3 is TGTGCCAGCAGTTACTCGATTGGTAGTGGGACATTTCAAGGGGATCAGCCCCAGCATTTT. V is TRBV6-5 and J is TRBJ1-5; TRBD1 might be the D (6 bases). The CDR3 extends over 20 amino acids. V was shortened by 0 bases and J by 5 bases, with 26 bases between the two germline ends. CDR1 and CDR2 from the germline V gene are MNHEY and SVGAGI.

The V gene is TRBV2, the J gene TRBJ1-5, with D uncertain. V lost 2 bases and J lost 8, with 19 bases in between. This CDR3 has 16 amino acids. Germline loops: CDR1 SNHLY, CDR2 FYNNEI. The CDR3 sequence: CASSEFARQNREPQHF. The CDR3 nucleotides read TGTGCCAGCAGTGAATTCGCCAGGCAGAACCGGGAGCCCCAGCATTTT.

The rearrangement joins TRBV6-2 or TRBV6-3 to TRBJ2-3; 10 nucleotides match TRBD2. Per germline, CDR1 MNHEY and CDR2 SVGEGT. V lost 4 bases and J lost 4; bases outside the gene matches: 5. The CDR3 contains 15 residues. The CDR3 here is CASSSRTSGPDTQYF. CDR3 bases: TGTGCCAGCAGTTCTAGGACTAGCGGCCCAGATACGCAGTATTTT.

The sample holds a few counts of this clonotype. The gene calls are TRBV3-1 and TRBJ2-2, with D possibly TRBD2 on 6 matching bases. Germline assignment: CDR1 LGHDT and CDR2 YNNKEL (reference sequence). The CDR3 runs 14 residues. V was pared by 1 base and J by 4 bases, with 7 bases between. The CDR3 reads CASSQVTSTGELFF. CDR3 coding DNA: TGTGCCAGCAGCCAAGTGACTAGCACCGGGGAGCTGTTTTTT. Full variable domain (remainder filled in from reference TRBV3-1 and TRBJ2-2): DTAVSQTPKYLVTQMGNDKSIKCEQNLGHDTMYWYKQDSKKFLKIMFSYNNKELIINETVPNRFSPKSPDKAHLNLHINSLELGDSAVYFCASSQVTSTGELFFGEGSRLTVL.

This chain uses TRBV6-2 or TRBV6-3 with TRBJ2-7, with D possibly being TRBD1 or TRBD2 (5 bases each). V lost 4 bases to trimming and J lost 7 bases, with 20 bases between them. This CDR3 has 15 amino acids. Germline V lookup: CDR1 MNHEY, CDR2 SVGEGT. DNA of the CDR3: TGTGCCAGCAGTTGGACGAGCGGACACTACAATGAGCAGTACTTC. It encodes CASSWTSGHYNEQYF.

This chain links TRBV9 with TRBJ2-7; 7 nucleotides line up with TRBD2. The CDR3 extends over 14 amino acids. Trimming cost V 0 bases and J 4 bases; bases outside gene matches: 4. Germline CDR1 is SGDLS and CDR2 is YYNGEE. The CDR3 nucleotides are TGTGCCAGCAGCGTAGGCGGGGAGGGGTACGAGCAGTACTTC. Its translation: CASSVGGEGYEQYF.

This clonotype was detected a few times. This chain connects TRBV29-1 to TRBJ2-7, with 8 bases aligning to TRBD2. Germline V gene data show CDR1 as SQVTM and CDR2 as ANQGSEA. The CDR3 loop spans 15 amino acids. Trimming cost V 2 bases and J 3 bases; bases outside gene matches: 9. The CDR3 sequence: CSVERANGGGYEQYF. CDR3 in DNA: TGCAGCGTTGAAAGGGCGAACGGGGGGGGCTACGAGCAGTACTTC.

V and J are TRBV7-3 and TRBJ2-1; D is uncertain. The CDR3 totals 16 residues. V was shortened by 6 bases and J by 7 bases, with 22 bases between the two germline ends. The germline V gene has CDR1 SGHTA and CDR2 FQGTGA. The CDR3 DNA reads TGTGCCAGCAGTTCGAGTGGGGAACCGGGCTGGAATGAGCAGTTCTTC. It encodes CASSSSGEPGWNEQFF.

The chain combines TRBV25-1 with TRBJ2-5; a weak D match, TRBD1 (5 bases). The DNA end lines up better with TRBJ2-7; the J call may be wrong. CDR1 and CDR2 from the germline V gene are MGHDK and SYGVNS. CDR3 length: 12 residues. In DNA form, the CDR3 reads TGTGCCAGCAGTGAATATAGGGGCGAGCAGTACTTC. As protein: CASSEYRGEQYF.